This T cell receptor beta chain was identified in a study of blood T cell repertoires in COVID-19. Study at large: Italy, Spain and the United States were the sources of the convalescent and acute COVID-19 samples. The analysed material was cDNA or gDNA that came from T cells, B-cell-depleted T cells, or PBMCs.

Per the authors' pipeline: Amplification of reference gene primers was used by the study to estimate nucleated cell counts. The repertoire was sequenced with immunoSEQ multiplex PCR; TCRdb's copy has only in-frame clones and lacks some. V, J and clone size derive from that table, while D and trimming were established from the DNA sequence. Among 50,000 to 75,000 clones listed, 80% to 95% were seen once. The clonotype comes from a man in his fifties or sixties with active COVID-19. The sequenced sample consisted of peripheral blood.

The CDR3 nucleotides are TGTGCCAGTAGCCAACAGGACATCTCCTACGAGCAGTACTTC. Protein: CASSQQDISYEQYF. V and J are TRBV19 and TRBJ2-7, with D maybe TRBD1 (5 bases). V was clipped by 6 bases and J by 0 bases, with 12 bases between them. This CDR3 contains 14 residues. Per germline, CDR1 LNHDA and CDR2 SQIVND (reference sequence). Filled out from reference TRBV19 and TRBJ2-7, the complete variable domain reads DGGITQSPKYLFRKEGQNVTLSCEQNLNHDAMYWYRQDPGQGLRLIYYSQIVNDFQKGDIAEGYSVSREKKESFPLTVTSAQKNPTAFYLCASSQQDISYEQYFGPGTRLTVT.